The 14 T cell receptor beta chains presented below share a single source sample, sequenced in a study of cytomegalovirus exposure and HLA in healthy donors. PCR amplification relied on 60 Vbeta primers (plus 13 Jbeta primers). Method: immunoSEQ multiplex PCR; TCRdb's copy keeps in-frame clones and lacks some. The sample has 150,000 to 200,000 clones, and its top ten clones hold under 2.5%. Material: PBMCs. The receptors were sampled from a man under 40 in good health and CMV-seronegative.

CDR3 DNA sequence: TGTGCCAGCAGTGACTACTCTGGAAACACCATATATTTT. This translates into CASSDYSGNTIYF. The rearrangement uses TRBV2 and TRBJ1-3, with D unclear. V dropped 3 bases and J dropped 0 bases, with 3 bases sitting between them. The germline gives CDR1 SNHLY, CDR2 FYNNEI. This CDR3 has 13 amino acids.

The CDR3 DNA reads as TGCGCCAGCAGCAGTAACAGGGGTCTGAACACTGAAGCTTTCTTT. Translation gives CASSSNRGLNTEAFF. This rearrangement joins TRBV5-1 to TRBJ1-1; 7 nucleotides align to TRBD1. This CDR3 contains 15 residues. Germline-derived CDR1 and CDR2 are SGHRS and YFSETQ. The J segment lost 0 bases and the V segment lost 4 bases, leaving 6 bases of the junction unmatched.

V gene TRBV5-1 combines with J gene TRBJ1-6; 7 bases are shared with TRBD1. The CDR3 runs to 15 residues. The V gene end was trimmed by 0 bases and the J gene end by 10 bases; junction bases not matched to a gene: 7. Per germline, CDR1 SGHRS and CDR2 YFSETQ. The CDR3 loop is CASSLAGRGRSPLHF. CDR3 bases: TGCGCCAGCAGCTTGGCCGGCAGGGGGAGGTCACCCCTCCACTTT.

The chain employs TRBV21-1 and TRBJ2-7; the table calls TRBD2, which could not be checked here. TRBV21-1 corresponds to a pseudogene. The CDR3 extends over 21 amino acids. Here the CDR3 reads CASSKGMGGLAGPKGRYEQYF. In DNA form, the CDR3 reads TGTGCCAGCAGCAAAGGAATGGGGGGACTAGCGGGCCCCAAAGGAAGGTACGAGCAGTACTTC.

This chain joins TRBV7-2 and TRBJ2-2; TRBD2 matches at 7 bases. Germline CDR1 SGHTA, CDR2 FQGNSA. The CDR3 contains 15 residues. V shed 7 bases and J 6 bases; nucleotides not matched to a gene: 11. In DNA, the CDR3 is TGTGCCAGCACCGGGACTATCTTCGCCCCCGGGGAGCTGTTTTTT. Amino acid sequence: CASTGTIFAPGELFF.

V is TRBV6-4 and J is TRBJ2-1; TRBD2 aligns across 8 bases. Unmatched junction bases numbered 8, after V lost 2 bases and J lost 8 bases. Germline V gene data show CDR1 as MRHNA and CDR2 as SNTAGT. The CDR3 sequence is 15 residues long. Here the CDR3 reads CASSDSSGGPDEQFF. The CDR3 DNA reads as TGTGCCAGCAGTGACAGCTCGGGAGGGCCTGATGAGCAGTTCTTC.

The rearrangement joins TRBV4-1 to TRBJ1-4, with TRBD1 matching 12 bases. The CDR3 spans 16 residues. Per germline, CDR1 MGHRA and CDR2 YSYEKL. Trimming took 3 bases from V and 6 from J; bases not matched to a gene: 5. The DNA of the CDR3 is TGCGCCAGCAGCCACTATGGGACAGGGGGCGATGAAAAACTGTTTTTT. Translation: CASSHYGTGGDEKLFF.

The chain employs TRBV5-4 and TRBJ1-4; 7 positions match TRBD1. The length of the CDR3 is 14 residues. J gave up 8 bases and V 5 bases, and 9 bases lay outside the gene matches. The V gene's germline CDR1 is SGHNT and CDR2 YYREEE (reference sequence). CDR3 protein: CASSDRAKGEKLFF. CDR3 sequence (DNA): TGTGCCAGCAGTGACAGGGCCAAAGGGGAAAAACTGTTTTTT.

V usage is TRBV11-2 and J usage is TRBJ2-3, with D possibly being TRBD2 (5 bases). The CDR3 is 14 residues long. CDR1 is SGHAT, CDR2 FQNNGV, per germline. The ends were cut back, 5 bases at V and 9 bases at J, with 18 bases in the middle. CDR3 bases: TGTGCCAGCAGCAACACAGCGGATAGCGACACGCAGTATTTT. Protein sequence: CASSNTADSDTQYF.

The chain recombines TRBV27 with TRBJ1-1, with TRBD1 matching 7 bases. This CDR3 contains 15 residues. From germline, CDR1 is MNHEY and CDR2 SMNVEV (reference sequence). V gave up 2 bases and J gave up 4 bases; unmatched junction bases: 7. In nucleotides, the CDR3 is TGTGCCAGCAGTTTAGGGCAGGGGGACCTCACTGAAGCTTTCTTT. It is translated as CASSLGQGDLTEAFF.

V is TRBV2 and J is TRBJ1-6; D is possibly TRBD1 (5 bases). This CDR3 has 14 residues. Germline loops: CDR1 SNHLY, CDR2 FYNNEI. V dropped 6 bases and J dropped 7 bases, with 13 bases sitting between them. DNA of the CDR3: TGTGCCAGCAGCCCCAGGCAGGGAAATTCACCCCTCCACTTT. Amino acid sequence: CASSPRQGNSPLHF. Using reference TRBV2 and TRBJ1-6 for the parts outside the CDR3, the full variable domain is EPEVTQTPSHQVTQMGQEVILRCVPISNHLYFYWYRQILGQKVEFLVSFYNNEISEKSEIFDDQFSVERPDGSNFTLKIRSTKLEDSAMYFCASSPRQGNSPLHFGNGTRLTVT.

The chain recombines TRBV7-6 with TRBJ2-7; 9 bases match TRBD1. The germline V gene has CDR1 SGHVS and CDR2 FNYEAQ. J was trimmed by 1 base and V by 0 bases; bases with no gene match: 1. This CDR3 is 15 amino acids long. The chain's CDR3 is CASSLAGTGSYEQYF. The CDR3 nucleotides read TGTGCCAGCAGCTTAGCCGGGACAGGGTCCTACGAGCAGTACTTC.

The V call is TRBV2, the J call TRBJ2-1; maybe TRBD1 (6 bases). In germline, CDR1 is SNHLY, CDR2 FYNNEI. CDR3 length: 14 residues. V gave up 5 bases and J gave up 0 bases, with 8 bases separating them. As DNA, the CDR3 is TGTGCCAGCAGTACAGGGTTCTCCTACAATGAGCAGTTCTTC. It specifies CASSTGFSYNEQFF.

The chain joins TRBV5-1 to TRBJ1-2; 8 nucleotides match TRBD1. With V trimmed by 4 bases and J by 8 bases, 10 bases remained unmatched. Germline loops: CDR1 SGHRS, CDR2 YFSETQ. The CDR3 totals 14 residues. DNA for the CDR3: TGCGCCAGCAGCCAAGGACAGGGTGCGGGCGGCTACACCTTC. Its protein product is CASSQGQGAGGYTF.